This is a list of T cell receptor beta chains from one sample in a study of technical replicates of blood from a few donors. TCRdb's table, derived via immunoSEQ multiplex PCR, lists solely in-frame clones and lacks some. The sample gives 75,000 to 100,000 clones, around 96% of which show up once; 0.2% to 0.3% is in the top ten. Sequencing input: T cells isolated from PBMCs. The source is a human donor in good health. Each CDR3 is given with its conserved first and last residue. Fields, in order: V gene, J gene, clone size, D gene, CDR3 protein, CDR3 DNA. D genes are given only for firm matches. Clone size is not always given. Where it is, it says once, few, many or a class for expanded clones.

v_gene: TRBV5-1
j_gene: TRBJ1-1
abundance: .
d_gene: TRBD1
CDR3aa: CASSLSGGETEAFF
CDR3nt: TGCGCCAGCAGCTTGTCAGGGGGTGAGACTGAAGCTTTCTTT

v_gene: TRBV19
j_gene: TRBJ1-5
abundance: .
d_gene: TRBD1
CDR3aa: CASSIQGAQPQHF
CDR3nt: TGTGCCAGTAGTATACAGGGGGCACAGCCCCAGCATTTT

v_gene: TRBV7-9
j_gene: TRBJ2-1
abundance: .
d_gene: TRBD2
CDR3aa: CASSIRPNLAGENHEQFF
CDR3nt: TGTGCCAGCAGCATACGCCCGAATCTAGCGGGTGAAAACCATGAGCAGTTCTTC

v_gene: TRBV28
j_gene: TRBJ1-2
abundance: few
d_gene: .
CDR3aa: CASSPQGRDYGYTF
CDR3nt: TGTGCCAGCAGTCCCCAGGGGAGGGACTATGGCTACACCTTC

v_gene: TRBV19
j_gene: TRBJ1-2
abundance: .
d_gene: .
CDR3aa: CASIRAGSGYGYTF
CDR3nt: TGTGCCAGTATTAGGGCGGGCTCTGGCTATGGCTACACCTTC

v_gene: TRBV28
j_gene: TRBJ1-5
abundance: .
d_gene: .
CDR3aa: CASSLFGEKPQHF
CDR3nt: TGTGCCAGCAGTTTATTCGGGGAAAAGCCCCAGCATTTT

v_gene: TRBV9
j_gene: TRBJ2-2
abundance: .
d_gene: TRBD2
CDR3aa: CASSVNPGGTGELFF
CDR3nt: TGTGCCAGCAGCGTCAATCCGGGGGGGACCGGGGAGCTGTTTTTT

v_gene: TRBV29-1
j_gene: TRBJ1-1
abundance: few
d_gene: .
CDR3aa: CSAGGRMNTEAFF
CDR3nt: TGCAGCGCCGGAGGACGTATGAACACTGAAGCTTTCTTT

v_gene: TRBV2
j_gene: TRBJ2-7
abundance: .
d_gene: .
CDR3aa: CASSEESQTINYEQYF
CDR3nt: TGTGCCAGCAGTGAAGAATCACAGACAATAAACTACGAGCAGTACTTC

v_gene: TRBV4-2
j_gene: TRBJ2-7
abundance: .
d_gene: TRBD1
CDR3aa: CASSQEGDRFYEQYF
CDR3nt: TGTGCCAGCAGCCAAGAAGGGGACAGATTCTACGAGCAGTACTTC

v_gene: TRBV18
j_gene: TRBJ2-7
abundance: .
d_gene: TRBD1
CDR3aa: CASSLRDSPTRQYF
CDR3nt: TGTGCCAGCTCACTCCGGGACAGCCCTACGAGGCAGTACTTC

v_gene: TRBV4-1
j_gene: TRBJ2-5
abundance: .
d_gene: TRBD2
CDR3aa: CASSQGTSGSIQYF
CDR3nt: TGCGCCAGCAGCCAAGGGACTAGCGGGAGTATCCAGTACTTC

v_gene: TRBV6-1
j_gene: TRBJ2-1
abundance: .
d_gene: .
CDR3aa: CASSATDRPFFYNEQFF
CDR3nt: TGTGCCAGCAGTGCTACAGACAGGCCGTTTTTTTACAATGAGCAGTTCTTC

v_gene: TRBV30
j_gene: TRBJ1-2
abundance: .
d_gene: TRBD1
CDR3aa: CAWSRPGQGMLGYTF
CDR3nt: TGTGCCTGGAGTAGACCGGGACAGGGGATGTTAGGCTACACCTTC

v_gene: TRBV4-1
j_gene: TRBJ2-3
abundance: .
d_gene: TRBD2
CDR3aa: CASSQRSGSTDTQYF
CDR3nt: TGCGCCAGCAGCCAACGTAGCGGGAGTACAGATACGCAGTATTTT

v_gene: TRBV9
j_gene: TRBJ2-2
abundance: once
d_gene: TRBD2
CDR3aa: CASSVASGLANGELFF
CDR3nt: TGTGCCAGCAGCGTAGCTTCCGGACTAGCGAACGGGGAGCTGTTTTTT

v_gene: TRBV13
j_gene: TRBJ1-3
abundance: .
d_gene: .
CDR3aa: CASSQGRANTIYF
CDR3nt: TGTGCCAGCAGCCAGGGGCGCGCAAACACCATATATTTT

v_gene: TRBV6-5
j_gene: TRBJ1-2
abundance: .
d_gene: .
CDR3aa: CASSSYGYTF
CDR3nt: TGTGCCAGCAGTTCATATGGCTACACCTTC

v_gene: TRBV19
j_gene: TRBJ2-7
abundance: .
d_gene: TRBD1
CDR3aa: CASSIPGQGSYEQYF
CDR3nt: TGTGCCAGTAGTATACCGGGACAGGGGAGCTACGAGCAGTACTTC

v_gene: TRBV19
j_gene: TRBJ1-1
abundance: .
d_gene: TRBD1
CDR3aa: CASRTGFAEAFF
CDR3nt: TGTGCCAGCCGGACAGGGTTTGCTGAAGCTTTCTTT

v_gene: TRBV9
j_gene: TRBJ1-2
abundance: .
d_gene: .
CDR3aa: CASSPAVGRGIGGYTF
CDR3nt: TGTGCCAGCAGCCCAGCGGTGGGACGGGGGATTGGGGGCTACACCTTC

v_gene: TRBV14
j_gene: TRBJ2-1
abundance: .
d_gene: TRBD2
CDR3aa: CASSQMLSGGADEQFF
CDR3nt: TGTGCCAGCAGCCAAATGCTCAGCGGGGGGGCGGACGAGCAGTTCTTC

v_gene: TRBV4-2
j_gene: TRBJ1-2
abundance: .
d_gene: TRBD1
CDR3aa: CASSPRQGAVGYGYTF
CDR3nt: TGTGCCAGCAGCCCGCGACAGGGGGCGGTGGGGTATGGCTACACCTTC

v_gene: TRBV18
j_gene: TRBJ1-1
abundance: .
d_gene: TRBD1
CDR3aa: CASSPSTGSTEAFF
CDR3nt: TGTGCCAGCTCACCATCGACAGGGTCCACTGAAGCTTTCTTT

v_gene: TRBV27
j_gene: TRBJ2-5
abundance: .
d_gene: .
CDR3aa: CASSMSRDPIETQYF
CDR3nt: TGTGCCAGCAGCATGTCTCGGGATCCGATAGAGACCCAGTACTTC

v_gene: TRBV9
j_gene: TRBJ1-5
abundance: .
d_gene: .
CDR3aa: CASSDLSGPQHF
CDR3nt: TGTGCCAGCAGCGACCTTTCAGGGCCCCAGCATTTT

v_gene: TRBV4-1
j_gene: TRBJ2-1
abundance: .
d_gene: .
CDR3aa: CASTGPDKGGDPYNEQFF
CDR3nt: TGCGCCAGCACCGGGCCCGACAAGGGCGGGGACCCCTACAATGAGCAGTTCTTC

v_gene: TRBV11-3
j_gene: TRBJ1-2
abundance: .
d_gene: TRBD1
CDR3aa: CASKGQGGGYTF
CDR3nt: TGTGCCAGTAAGGGACAGGGGGGCGGCTACACCTTC

v_gene: TRBV7-9
j_gene: TRBJ1-1
abundance: .
d_gene: .
CDR3aa: CASSFWSGEAFF
CDR3nt: TGTGCCAGCAGCTTCTGGTCAGGGGAAGCTTTCTTT

v_gene: TRBV29-1
j_gene: TRBJ1-3
abundance: .
d_gene: .
CDR3aa: CSVALGLAGNTIYF
CDR3nt: TGCAGCGTTGCGCTGGGGCTTGCTGGAAACACCATATATTTT

v_gene: TRBV6-5
j_gene: TRBJ1-1
abundance: once
d_gene: .
CDR3aa: CASTSGVGTEAFF
CDR3nt: TGTGCCAGCACGTCAGGGGTAGGCACTGAAGCTTTCTTT

v_gene: TRBV9
j_gene: TRBJ2-7
abundance: .
d_gene: TRBD2
CDR3aa: CASSASSGGKFVQYF
CDR3nt: TGTGCCAGCAGCGCCTCTAGCGGGGGGAAATTTGTGCAGTACTTC

v_gene: TRBV4-1
j_gene: TRBJ1-4
abundance: .
d_gene: .
CDR3aa: CASSQGSGLLREKLFF
CDR3nt: TGCGCCAGCAGCCAAGGATCGGGACTGTTACGGGAAAAACTGTTTTTT

v_gene: TRBV28
j_gene: TRBJ2-1
abundance: .
d_gene: .
CDR3aa: CASSFQGTYNEQFF
CDR3nt: TGTGCCAGCAGTTTCCAGGGGACCTACAATGAGCAGTTCTTC

v_gene: TRBV27
j_gene: TRBJ1-2
abundance: .
d_gene: .
CDR3aa: CASSLGPLTEDKYGYTF
CDR3nt: TGTGCCAGCAGTTTAGGACCCTTGACAGAGGACAAATATGGCTACACCTTC

v_gene: TRBV5-1
j_gene: TRBJ2-1
abundance: .
d_gene: .
CDR3aa: CASSRVIADYNEQFF
CDR3nt: TGCGCCAGCAGCCGGGTGATAGCGGACTACAATGAGCAGTTCTTC

v_gene: TRBV27
j_gene: TRBJ2-1
abundance: .
d_gene: .
CDR3aa: CASSLYEGEQFF
CDR3nt: TGTGCCAGCAGTTTATATGAGGGTGAGCAGTTCTTC

v_gene: TRBV27
j_gene: TRBJ2-3
abundance: .
d_gene: .
CDR3aa: CASSLEGQSTDTQYF
CDR3nt: TGTGCCAGCAGTTTAGAGGGTCAAAGCACAGATACGCAGTATTTT

v_gene: TRBV7-9
j_gene: TRBJ1-6
abundance: .
d_gene: .
CDR3aa: CASSLGGLSNSPLHF
CDR3nt: TGTGCCAGCAGCTTAGGAGGTCTGAGTAATTCACCCCTCCACTTT

v_gene: TRBV7-3
j_gene: TRBJ1-2
abundance: .
d_gene: TRBD1
CDR3aa: CASRFIVEQGIYGYTF
CDR3nt: TGTGCCAGCAGGTTTATCGTTGAACAGGGGATCTATGGCTACACCTTC

v_gene: TRBV5-1
j_gene: TRBJ2-3
abundance: .
d_gene: .
CDR3aa: CASSLWDKITDTQYF
CDR3nt: TGCGCCAGCAGCTTGTGGGACAAAATCACAGATACGCAGTATTTT

v_gene: TRBV11-2
j_gene: TRBJ1-2
abundance: few
d_gene: .
CDR3aa: CASSLGGLGPNYGYTF
CDR3nt: TGTGCCAGCAGCTTAGGGGGACTGGGACCTAACTATGGCTACACCTTC

v_gene: TRBV4-1
j_gene: TRBJ2-5
abundance: .
d_gene: TRBD2
CDR3aa: CASSQGSHSGEQETQYF
CDR3nt: TGCGCCAGCAGCCAAGGCTCTCACAGCGGGGAACAAGAGACCCAGTACTTC

v_gene: TRBV13
j_gene: TRBJ1-4
abundance: .
d_gene: .
CDR3aa: CASSRADPRPGGKLFF
CDR3nt: TGTGCCAGCAGCAGAGCCGACCCCCGGCCTGGAGGAAAACTGTTTTTT

v_gene: TRBV7-9
j_gene: TRBJ1-1
abundance: .
d_gene: .
CDR3aa: CASSILTEAFF
CDR3nt: TGTGCCAGCAGCATCCTTACTGAAGCTTTCTTT

v_gene: TRBV5-1
j_gene: TRBJ1-2
abundance: .
d_gene: TRBD1
CDR3aa: CASSLYQGQGPFGYTF
CDR3nt: TGCGCCAGCAGCTTGTACCAAGGACAGGGCCCCTTCGGCTACACCTTC

v_gene: TRBV13
j_gene: TRBJ1-3
abundance: .
d_gene: .
CDR3aa: CASSGTGQGNTIYF
CDR3nt: TGTGCCAGCAGCGGAACAGGGCAGGGAAACACCATATATTTT

v_gene: TRBV6-1
j_gene: TRBJ1-2
abundance: few
d_gene: .
CDR3aa: CASSEVPGAKPDGYTF
CDR3nt: TGTGCCAGCAGTGAAGTTCCAGGGGCCAAGCCGGATGGCTACACCTTC

v_gene: TRBV15
j_gene: TRBJ1-5
abundance: .
d_gene: .
CDR3aa: CATSQAGGGFQPQHF
CDR3nt: TGTGCCACCTCTCAAGCGGGGGGAGGGTTTCAGCCCCAGCATTTT

v_gene: TRBV28
j_gene: TRBJ2-3
abundance: .
d_gene: .
CDR3aa: CASSLFAGASTDTQYF
CDR3nt: TGTGCCAGCAGTTTATTTGCAGGGGCCTCCACAGATACGCAGTATTTT

v_gene: TRBV5-8
j_gene: TRBJ1-1
abundance: .
d_gene: .
CDR3aa: CASSLWLNTEAFF
CDR3nt: TGTGCCAGCAGCTTGTGGCTGAACACTGAAGCTTTCTTT

v_gene: TRBV5-1
j_gene: TRBJ1-1
abundance: once
d_gene: TRBD1
CDR3aa: CASSFSGTEMNTEAFF
CDR3nt: TGCGCCAGCAGCTTTTCCGGGACAGAGATGAACACTGAAGCTTTCTTT

v_gene: TRBV6-1
j_gene: TRBJ2-3
abundance: .
d_gene: TRBD2
CDR3aa: CASSVILAASTDTQYF
CDR3nt: TGTGCCAGCAGTGTGATACTAGCGGCAAGCACAGATACGCAGTATTTT

v_gene: TRBV21-1
j_gene: TRBJ2-6
abundance: .
d_gene: .
CDR3aa: CASSKAPTPSTTDSSSGANVLTF
CDR3nt: TGTGCCAGCAGCAAAGCTCCTACCCCTTCCACTACTGATTCAAGCTCTGGGGCCAACGTCCTGACTTTC